The next 15 T cell receptor beta chains were all read from a single sample in a study of post-analysis software for immune sequencing data. These TCRs' antigens remain unknown. The TCR beta cDNA libraries carried unique molecular identifiers. TCRdb passed the PCR reads through MiXCR, listing each CDR3 protein once. The table shows 650,000 to 900,000 distinct CDR3 sequences, with under 60% occurring only once. General study results and limits: Five TRBV segments (TRBV5-6, TRBV5-1 and TRBV20-1 among them) occurred more frequently in patients than in controls.

Specimen: blood. The receptor source for this set is a girl aged 5 to 17 with multiple sclerosis.

The chain carries TRBV7-9 and TRBJ2-5, with D possibly being TRBD1 (6 bases). CDR1 is SEHNR and CDR2 is FQNEAQ in the germline V gene (reference sequence). V shed 1 base and J shed 2 bases, with 11 bases lying between them. The CDR3 spans 15 residues. CDR3 loop: CASSLVRDKQETQYF. CDR3 DNA sequence: TGTGCCAGCAGCTTAGTTCGGGACAAGCAAGAGACCCAGTACTTC.

The chain has TRBV20-1 and TRBJ2-4, with D maybe TRBD2 (6 bases). The V end was cut by 0 bases, the J end by 0 bases, with 21 bases between. The CDR3 runs to 19 residues. The germline CDR1 and CDR2 sequences are DFQATT and SNEGSKA (reference sequence). The CDR3 sequence: CSARDQRWVLAEAKNIQYF. CDR3 sequence (DNA): TGCAGTGCTAGAGATCAAAGATGGGTACTAGCCGAAGCCAAAAACATTCAGTACTTC.

The chain uses TRBV20-1 and TRBJ1-2, with TRBD1 identical over 10 bases. CDR1 DFQATT and CDR2 SNEGSKA come from the germline V gene (reference sequence). V was pared by 6 bases and J by 8 bases, with 6 bases of the junction left unmatched. The CDR3 extends over 12 amino acids. CDR3 protein: CSARDRGMGYTF. The DNA of the CDR3 is TGCAGTGCCCGGGACAGGGGAATGGGCTACACCTTC.

Turning to this clonotype: One end of the junction varies from germline; a read error may be responsible. The chain links TRBV7-3 to TRBJ2-1, with TRBD2 matching 8 bases. CDR1 and CDR2 from the germline V gene are SGHTA and FQGTGA. The CDR3 runs 15 residues. This chain's CDR3 is CASNLGLAGYGEQFF. The CDR3 DNA reads TGTGCCAGCAACTTAGGGCTAGCGGGTTATGGTGAGCAGTTCTTC.

This clonotype was recorded a few times. The chain joins TRBV5-1 to TRBJ2-5, with TRBD1 as a possible D gene (6 bases). Matching the DNA end better, TRBJ2-7 makes the J call doubtful. The CDR3 has 13 amino acids. Germline V lookup: CDR1 SGHRS, CDR2 YFSETQ. CDR3 sequence: CASSWTEGYEQYF. CDR3 sequence (DNA): TGCGCCAGCAGCTGGACAGAGGGGTACGAGCAGTACTTC.

This sequence joins TRBV7-9 and TRBJ1-6, with a weak D call TRBD1 (6 bases). Germline CDR1 and CDR2: SEHNR and FQNEAQ (reference sequence). CDR3 size: 14 residues. V was trimmed by 6 bases and J by 7 bases, leaving 13 bases between them. This CDR3 reads CASSTGSRNSPLHF. The DNA for the CDR3 is TGTGCCAGCAGTACAGGGTCTCGCAATTCACCCCTCCACTTT.

V and J are TRBV5-1 and TRBJ2-7, with 8 bases identical to TRBD2. Germline trimming cut 3 bases from V and 0 bases from J; bases unmatched to any gene: 8. The CDR3 covers 16 residues. Germline V gene lookup returns CDR1 SGHRS and CDR2 YFSETQ. CDR3 region: CASSSTSGPSSYEQYF. In DNA form, the CDR3 reads TGCGCCAGCAGCTCCACTAGCGGACCAAGCTCCTACGAGCAGTACTTC.

The V and J genes are TRBV5-1 and TRBJ2-2; D assignment may be TRBD1 or TRBD2 (5 bases each). Trimming cost V 4 bases and J 4 bases, with 11 bases left between them. There are 14 residues in the CDR3. In germline, CDR1 is SGHRS, CDR2 YFSETQ. The CDR3 spells CASSLGPSTGELFF. CDR3 nucleotide sequence: TGCGCCAGCAGCCTGGGACCATCCACCGGGGAGCTGTTTTTT.

The CDR3, as DNA: TGTGCCAGCAGCTTAGACGGGGCCCTCTACGAGCAGTACTTC. The encoded protein is CASSLDGALYEQYF. The chain has TRBV7-6 and TRBJ2-7, with D perhaps assigned TRBD1 or TRBD2 (5 bases each). Per the germline V gene, CDR1 is SGHVS and CDR2 is FNYEAQ. V lost 1 base and J lost 3, with 10 bases in between. The CDR3 spans 14 residues.

This chain connects TRBV11-2 to TRBJ2-5, with a tentative D call TRBD1 (5 bases). Germline V gene data show CDR1 as SGHAT and CDR2 as FQNNGV. The CDR3 runs to 17 residues. Trimming pared 0 bases from V and 0 bases from J, leaving 14 bases between. This CDR3 reads CASSLDPTVGYQETQYF. Written as DNA, the CDR3 is TGTGCCAGCAGCTTAGATCCGACAGTCGGGTACCAAGAGACCCAGTACTTC.

The chain recombines TRBV24-1 with TRBJ2-1, with 9 bases aligning to TRBD1. The germline CDR1 and CDR2 sequences are KGHDR and SFDVKD. The CDR3 has 17 residues. V lost 4 bases, J lost 4 bases, and 10 bases stayed unmatched. For the CDR3, the DNA is TGTGCCACCAGTGACCGTCGGACAGGGGATGGTTACAATGAGCAGTTCTTC. Encoded protein: CATSDRRTGDGYNEQFF.

This clonotype was picked up a small number of times. This chain uses TRBV6-6 with TRBJ2-7; D perhaps matches TRBD2 (5 bases). The V end lost 6 bases, the J end lost 0 bases, and 15 bases lay between the germline ends. The length of the CDR3 is 15 residues. In germline, CDR1 is MNHNY, CDR2 SVGAGI (reference sequence). The CDR3 DNA is TGTGCCAGCAGCCCCGCAGGCGGACTCTCCTACGAGCAGTACTTC. Translation: CASSPAGGLSYEQYF.

This clonotype has just a few counts. The rearrangement links TRBV5-1 to TRBJ2-7; D gene uncertain. The germline CDR1 and CDR2 sequences are SGHRS and YFSETQ. V shed 4 bases and J shed 2 bases, with 16 bases lying between them. The CDR3 is 15 amino acids. For the CDR3, the DNA is TGCGCCAGCAGCCCGACTGGGTCGGGCGCCTACGAGCAGTACTTC. Protein: CASSPTGSGAYEQYF.

J is TRBJ2-3 and V is TRBV7-8; D is unclear. V shed 2 bases and J shed 13 bases, with 7 bases lying between them. Germline V CDR1 and CDR2: SGHVS, FQNEAQ. The CDR3 is 10 amino acids. The CDR3 coding sequence is TGTGCCAGCAGCTTAACATTAGAGTATTTT. Encoded protein: CASSLTLEYF.

The chain couples TRBV27 to TRBJ2-7, with TRBD2 identical over 11 bases. The CDR3 has 15 residues. Trimming cost V 3 bases and J 4 bases; bases outside gene matches: 5. The germline V gene encodes CDR1 MNHEY and CDR2 SMNVEV (reference sequence). As DNA, the CDR3 is TGTGCCAGCAGTTTTTCTGGGACTAGCGGATACGAGCAGTACTTC. Protein: CASSFSGTSGYEQYF.